This record concerns one T cell receptor beta chain sequence. Its antigen is unidentified. Germline trimming cut 2 bases from V and 4 bases from J; bases unmatched to any gene: 7. The CDR3 sequence is 16 residues long. The germline V gene encodes CDR1 SGHVS and CDR2 FQNEAQ. TCRdb re-called the RACE reads through MiXCR, storing one row per CDR3 protein. The table lists tens of thousands of distinct CDR3 sequences, more than 9% of them singletons, with 1.6% in the top ten. The data belong to a study of human T cells and chemical hapten exposure. About the study: Alopecia areata, totalis or universalis affected patients who were mostly female.

Notes on the study in general: Expanded TCRs produced significantly more large CDR3 similarity clusters than controls did.

As to time point: patch test 2, 6 weeks after DPC sensitization. Treatment noted: therapeutic diphenylcyclopropenone sensitization with weekly scalp DPC. Suited to DPC and affected by alopecia, the donors ranged from 18 to 70 years old. The specimen comprised whole blood, sampled in connection with sensitization to the hapten diphenylcyclopropenone (DPC). This receptor was taken from a man aged 18 to 35 with alopecia areata. Some clones in this sample may be carry-over from other donors' samples. V usage is TRBV7-8 and J usage is TRBJ1-5; TRBD1 matches at 8 bases. CDR3 nucleotide sequence: TGTGCCAGCAGCTTATCCAGGGGGCTTCGTAATCAGCCCCAGCATTTT. This encodes CASSLSRGLRNQPQHF.